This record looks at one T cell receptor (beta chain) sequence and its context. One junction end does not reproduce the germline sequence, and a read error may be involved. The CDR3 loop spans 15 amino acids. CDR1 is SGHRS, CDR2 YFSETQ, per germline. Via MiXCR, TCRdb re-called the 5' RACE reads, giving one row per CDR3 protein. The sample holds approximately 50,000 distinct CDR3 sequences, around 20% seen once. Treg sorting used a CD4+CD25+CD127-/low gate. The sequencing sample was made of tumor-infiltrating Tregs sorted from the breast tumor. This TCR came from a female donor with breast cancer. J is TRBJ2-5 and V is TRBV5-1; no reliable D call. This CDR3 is CASSLWAGPQEAQYF. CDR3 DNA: TGCGCCAGCAGCTTGTGGGCTGGGCCCCAAGAGGCCCAGTACTTC.